This TCR beta chain was sequenced for a study of T cells after yellow fever vaccination. Study at large: Low-cell-number fractions underwent preparation using SMART-Seq v4 Ultra Low Input. Notes on the study in general: Boosting was followed by the reappearance of most primary-vaccination clones (less than 98% CD4, 70% to 90% CD8). CD4 and CD8 compartments shared a small share of clonotypes.

Production of TCR cDNA was by 5'RACE template switching, which also added a universal primer site and UMIs. TCRdb reanalysed the 5' RACE reads using MiXCR and keeps one entry per CDR3 protein. Of 400,000 or so distinct CDR3 sequences detected, around a tenth appear once; the ten largest clones hold roughly a sixth. The CDR3 has 13 amino acids. V was pared by 0 bases and J by 5 bases, with 7 bases between. Germline V gene sequence: CDR1 DFQATT, CDR2 SNEGSKA (reference sequence). The sample holds a few counts of this clonotype. Its antigen is not identified. The receptor was derived from a man aged 18-30 years who received the YFV17D yellow fever vaccine. This chain links TRBV20-1 with TRBJ2-2, with D tentatively TRBD1 (6 bases). The sample consisted of PBMCs, taken on the day of the first yellow fever vaccination. CDR3 residues: CSARDRGTGELFF. The CDR3 DNA sequence: TGCAGTGCTAGAGATAGGGGGACCGGGGAGCTGTTTTTT.